This entry lists 24 T cell receptor beta chains sequenced from one sample in a study of blood T cell repertoires in COVID-19. Produced via immunoSEQ multiplex PCR; TCRdb's table is partial and in-frame only. The sample shows 220,000 or so clones, about 88% of them seen only once. Sequenced: peripheral blood. The receptors were sampled from a man aged 50-59 years who had recovered from COVID-19.

This clone has a handful of counts. The identical CDR3 is also encoded by other nucleotide sequences in the sample. The rearrangement uses TRBV28 and TRBJ1-4; the match to TRBD1 covers 8 bases. With V trimmed by 4 bases and J by 0 bases, 4 bases remained unmatched. The CDR3 length is 16 residues. The germline gives CDR1 MDHEN, CDR2 SYDVKM. The CDR3 DNA is TGTGCCAGCAGTTCCCCAGGGGGCGCAACTAATGAAAAACTGTTTTTT. This gives the protein CASSSPGGATNEKLFF.

This chain connects TRBV18 to TRBJ1-5; 10 bases align to TRBD1. The CDR3 is 14 residues long. V lost 6 bases to trimming and J lost 9 bases; unmatched junction nucleotides: 8. Per the germline V gene, CDR1 is KGHSH and CDR2 is LQKENI. In DNA, the CDR3 is TGTGCCAGCTCCCAAGGGACAGGGGAAACGCCCCAGCATTTT. It codes for CASSQGTGETPQHF.

The chain couples TRBV3-1 (or the pseudogene TRBV3-2) to TRBJ1-2; 9 nucleotides match TRBD1. Germline CDR1 reads LGHDT; CDR2 reads YNNKEL (reference sequence). CDR3 length equals 16 residues. V was pared by 1 base and J by 3 bases, with 6 bases of the junction left unmatched. CDR3 region: CASSQGVQGADYGYTF. DNA of the CDR3: TGTGCCAGCAGCCAAGGGGTACAGGGGGCAGACTATGGCTACACCTTC.

This clone was observed many times. The J gene is TRBJ1-6, the V gene TRBV30; unclear D gene. V lost 4 bases and J lost 4, with 8 bases in between. This CDR3 is built from 13 residues. CDR1 is GTSNPN, CDR2 SVGIG, per germline (reference sequence). In DNA form, the CDR3 reads TGTGCCTGGAAGAACAGTTATAATTCACCCCTCCACTTT. As protein: CAWKNSYNSPLHF. Based on the CDR3 plus reference TRBV30 and TRBJ1-6, the full variable domain is SQTIHQWPATLVQPVGSPLSLECTVEGTSNPNLYWYRQAAGRGLQLLFYSVGIGQISSEVPQNLSASRPQDRQFILSSKKLLLSDSGFYLCAWKNSYNSPLHFGNGTRLTVT.

This chain connects TRBV6-5 to TRBJ2-7; TRBD2 agrees at 7 bases. The J segment lost 2 bases and the V segment lost 0 bases, leaving 1 base of the junction unmatched. The CDR3 is made up of 14 amino acids. CDR1 and CDR2 from the germline V gene are MNHEY and SVGAGI. CDR3 loop: CASSYSGGTYEQYF. CDR3 nucleotide sequence: TGTGCCAGCAGTTACTCGGGGGGGACCTACGAGCAGTACTTC.

This sequence joins TRBV9 and TRBJ2-5; 8 positions match TRBD1. This CDR3 has 12 residues. Germline trimming cut 3 bases from V and 11 bases from J; bases unmatched to any gene: 6. In germline, CDR1 is SGDLS, CDR2 YYNGEE. CDR3 nucleotides: TGTGCCAGCAGCGCCAGTACAGGGGGTCAGTACTTC. Protein product: CASSASTGGQYF.

The V gene is TRBV27, the J gene TRBJ2-7; TRBD2 aligns across 10 bases. The CDR3 runs 15 residues. The V and J ends lost 3 bases and 5 bases, in that order; junction bases with no gene match: 7. CDR1 and CDR2 (germline): MNHEY, SMNVEV (reference sequence). The DNA of the CDR3 is TGTGCCAGCAGTTTTTGGCTAGCGGGAGCCAACGAGCAGTACTTC. Protein sequence: CASSFWLAGANEQYF.

V is TRBV7-8 and J is TRBJ2-7; 8 bases are shared with TRBD1. The length of the CDR3 is 15 residues. In germline, CDR1 is SGHVS, CDR2 FQNEAQ. The ends lost 5 bases at V and 4 bases at J; junction bases unmatched: 10. The CDR3 coding sequence is TGTGCCAGCAGCGCCGGACAGGGTTCGTTATACGAGCAGTACTTC. This translates into CASSAGQGSLYEQYF.

The J gene is TRBJ1-1, the V gene TRBV27, with a weak D call TRBD1 (6 bases). The CDR3 runs to 16 residues. The germline V and J ends were trimmed by 6 bases and 0 bases, with 17 bases remaining between them. Germline V gene sequence: CDR1 MNHEY, CDR2 SMNVEV (reference sequence). The CDR3 DNA is TGTGCCAGCAGAGGACAGCCTACCTTCATGAACACTGAAGCTTTCTTT. Its translation: CASRGQPTFMNTEAFF.

The CDR3 region is CASSPQGTGGPYEQYF. CDR3 nucleotides: TGTGCCAGCAGCCCTCAAGGGACAGGGGGACCCTACGAGCAGTACTTC. The chain employs TRBV5-6 and TRBJ2-7, with 11 positions matching TRBD1. The CDR3 consists of 16 residues. The trim removed 4 bases at V and 2 bases at J, leaving 8 bases unmatched. Germline CDR1 and CDR2: SGHDT and YYEEEE.

The rearrangement links TRBV5-5 to TRBJ2-7, with no clear D. The germline gives CDR1 SGHKS, CDR2 YYEKEE (reference sequence). Between the trimmed V and J ends, which lost 4 bases and 4 bases, there was a span of 12 bases. The CDR3 has 13 residues. DNA of the CDR3: TGTGCCAGCAGCCTATCTAGTGAATACGAGCAGTACTTC. Its translation: CASSLSSEYEQYF.

The chain recombines TRBV24-1 with TRBJ2-5; TRBD1 agrees at 10 bases. V was clipped by 4 bases and J by 7 bases; unmatched bases: 11. Germline assignment: CDR1 KGHDR and CDR2 SFDVKD. The CDR3 runs 16 residues. The CDR3 DNA is TGTGCCACCAGTGACCCGACAGGGGGCGTGTGGGCGACCCAGTACTTC. Encoded protein: CATSDPTGGVWATQYF.

The rearrangement links TRBV7-2 to TRBJ2-1; a weak D match, TRBD2 (6 bases). Trimming took off 5 bases at V and 7 bases at J, with 21 bases between the two ends. The CDR3 consists of 16 residues. Germline-derived CDR1 and CDR2 are SGHTA and FQGNSA. The DNA of the CDR3 is TGTGCCAGCAGCCCGTCCGGGACTCGACCCGGGAATGAGCAGTTCTTC. Its translation is CASSPSGTRPGNEQFF.

The chain has TRBV5-1 and TRBJ2-2; the match to TRBD1 covers 11 bases. This CDR3 is 16 amino acids long. Germline assignment: CDR1 SGHRS and CDR2 YFSETQ. J was trimmed by 2 bases and V by 3 bases; bases with no gene match: 3. In DNA form, the CDR3 reads TGCGCCAGCAGCTGGCGGACAGGGGGCAACACCGGGGAGCTGTTTTTT. It codes for CASSWRTGGNTGELFF.

This sequence joins TRBV6-5 and TRBJ1-2, with TRBD1 matching over 8 bases. Germline CDR1 reads MNHEY; CDR2 reads SVGAGI. The CDR3 has 14 amino acids. V shed 6 bases, J shed 6 bases, and the junction held 9 bases outside the gene matches. CDR3 residues: CASSSGQGWDGYTF. CDR3 in DNA: TGTGCCAGCAGCTCCGGACAGGGATGGGATGGCTACACCTTC.

This clone has only a few counts. The gene calls are TRBV19 and TRBJ2-7; perhaps TRBD2 as D (5 bases). Trimming took 6 bases from V and 1 from J, leaving 10 bases between them. CDR1 is LNHDA and CDR2 is SQIVND in the germline V gene (reference sequence). The CDR3 covers 13 residues. This CDR3 is CASRRTGSYEQYF. In nucleotides, the CDR3 is TGTGCCAGTAGAAGGACGGGGTCCTACGAGCAGTACTTC. Full variable domain (missing parts from reference TRBV19 and TRBJ2-7): DGGITQSPKYLFRKEGQNVTLSCEQNLNHDAMYWYRQDPGQGLRLIYYSQIVNDFQKGDIAEGYSVSREKKESFPLTVTSAQKNPTAFYLCASRRTGSYEQYFGPGTRLTVT.

J is TRBJ1-2 and V is TRBV27; D call uncertain. Between the trimmed V and J ends, which lost 5 bases and 3 bases, there was a span of 13 bases. CDR1 is MNHEY, CDR2 SMNVEV, per germline (reference sequence). The CDR3 is made up of 14 amino acids. The DNA for the CDR3 is TGTGCCAGCAGTCCCAGCCGCCTAGACTATGGCTACACCTTC. Protein sequence: CASSPSRLDYGYTF.

The V call is TRBV15, the J call TRBJ2-1; 8 nucleotides line up with TRBD2. Germline CDR1 and CDR2: LNHNV and YYDKDF (reference sequence). J was trimmed by 2 bases and V by 1 base; bases with no gene match: 4. This CDR3 region has 16 residues. The CDR3 region has the DNA TGTGCCACCAGCAGAGGAACTAGCGGAACCTACAATGAGCAGTTCTTC. Encoded protein: CATSRGTSGTYNEQFF.

This rearrangement joins TRBV28 to TRBJ1-2; D unclear. This CDR3 has 14 amino acids. CDR1 and CDR2 from the germline V gene are MDHEN and SYDVKM. Trimming shortened V by 1 base and J by 1 base, and 7 bases separated the two germline ends. The CDR3 loop reads CASSLSGFNYGYTF. In DNA form, the CDR3 reads TGTGCCAGCAGTTTATCGGGGTTTAACTATGGCTACACCTTC.

The rearrangement uses TRBV3-1 (or the pseudogene TRBV3-2) and TRBJ1-4; D perhaps matches TRBD1 (6 bases). This CDR3 is built from 15 residues. Germline assignment: CDR1 LGHDT and CDR2 YNNKEL (reference sequence). The V end lost 0 bases, the J end lost 8 bases, and 13 bases lay between the germline ends. The CDR3 here is CASSQEQGTVEKLFF. In DNA form, the CDR3 reads TGTGCCAGCAGCCAAGAACAGGGCACGGTGGAAAAACTGTTTTTT.

The chain recombines TRBV10-2 with TRBJ2-1; possibly TRBD1 for D (5 bases). V was trimmed by 7 bases and J by 10 bases, leaving 17 bases between them. CDR1 and CDR2 (germline): WSHSY, SAAADI. The CDR3 is 13 amino acids. CDR3 sequence reads: CASIPHRRLEQFF. The CDR3 DNA sequence: TGCGCCAGCATCCCTCACAGGCGATTGGAGCAGTTCTTC.

This chain uses TRBV6-5 with TRBJ1-6, with a possible D match to TRBD1 (6 bases). The CDR3 is made up of 15 amino acids. CDR1 MNHEY and CDR2 SVGAGI come from the germline V gene. The V end was cut by 1 base, the J end by 4 bases, with 8 bases between. The chain's CDR3 is CASSYLTGYNSPLHF. CDR3 nucleotide sequence: TGTGCCAGCAGTTACTTAACAGGGTATAATTCACCCCTCCACTTT.

The genes are TRBV27 and TRBJ1-1; D is perhaps TRBD1 (6 bases). Germline CDR1 reads MNHEY; CDR2 reads SMNVEV (reference sequence). V gave up 7 bases and J gave up 5 bases, with 20 bases separating them. The CDR3 length is 15 residues. The CDR3 sequence: CASTPIGGEGTEAFF. CDR3 bases: TGTGCCAGCACCCCGATTGGGGGCGAGGGAACTGAAGCTTTCTTT.

This chain uses TRBV5-1 with TRBJ1-3, with 10 bases matching TRBD1. CDR1 and CDR2 (germline): SGHRS, YFSETQ. V was pared by 4 bases and J by 0 bases, with 10 bases of the junction left unmatched. The CDR3 runs 18 residues. The CDR3 protein is CASSNLPGQGSSGNTIYF. CDR3 bases: TGCGCCAGCAGCAACCTTCCGGGACAGGGGAGCTCTGGAAACACCATATATTTT.